The next 27 T cell receptor beta chains were all read from a single sample in a study of blood T cell repertoires in COVID-19 (dated by TCRdb to about 2020). The library came from the immunoSEQ multiplex PCR assay. TCRdb obtained this table from immuneACCESS and retained in-frame rearrangements with V and J assigned. These tables miss some clones; where compared with another copy, unresolved V genes account for less than half of the shortfall, and the remainder is unexplained. The sample table shows 210,000 or so clones, and under 90% are seen once. Around a sixth of the sample rests with the top ten. The material sequenced was peripheral blood. Receptor source: a woman of 80 years or more with active or convalescent COVID-19.

The chain uses TRBV28 and TRBJ1-2; D possibly corresponds to TRBD1 (5 bases). The V end was cut by 4 bases, the J end by 5 bases, with 17 bases between. Germline loops: CDR1 MDHEN, CDR2 SYDVKM. There are 15 residues in the CDR3. CDR3 sequence (DNA): TGTGCCAGCAGTTCCCCCGGGACTGGAGGGTATGGCTACACCTTC. Translating gives CASSSPGTGGYGYTF.

The J gene is TRBJ1-4, the V gene TRBV28, with 7 bases matching TRBD1. Trimming removed 8 bases from V and 6 bases from J; junction bases left unmatched: 12. Looked up from germline, CDR1 is MDHEN and CDR2 is SYDVKM. The CDR3 has 15 residues. For the CDR3, the DNA is TGTGCCAGCGCGAGTAGGGGACAGAGCCATGAAAAACTGTTTTTT. This sequence encodes CASASRGQSHEKLFF.

This chain connects TRBV30 to TRBJ1-4, with 7 bases aligning to TRBD1. This CDR3 spans 12 amino acids. Germline V lookup: CDR1 GTSNPN, CDR2 SVGIG (reference sequence). The junction had 5 bases not matched to a gene; V was cut back by 5 bases and J by 8 bases. The CDR3 bases are TGTGCCTGGGCTCAGGGGGGAGAAAAACTGTTTTTT. Amino acid sequence: CAWAQGGEKLFF.

The chain couples TRBV19 to TRBJ1-1; D is unclear. Trimming pared 3 bases from V and 0 bases from J, leaving 8 bases between. CDR3 size: 14 residues. CDR1 and CDR2 from the germline V gene are LNHDA and SQIVND (reference sequence). DNA for the CDR3: TGTGCCAGTAGTATCAGGCTGCTGAACACTGAAGCTTTCTTT. Protein product: CASSIRLLNTEAFF.

This chain connects TRBV6-5 to TRBJ2-7; D may be TRBD1 (5 bases). Germline assignment: CDR1 MNHEY and CDR2 SVGAGI. The CDR3 runs 12 residues. Trimming left V 4 bases short and J 3 bases short, with 7 bases between. The CDR3 bases are TGTGCCAGCAGTTCCCAGGGCTACGAGCAGTACTTC. Amino acids: CASSSQGYEQYF.

The sample holds one count of this clone. The chain couples TRBV18 to TRBJ2-1, with 8 bases aligning to TRBD1. V shed 6 bases, J shed 3 bases, and the junction held 7 bases outside the gene matches. The CDR3 spans 15 residues. Germline V CDR1 and CDR2: KGHSH, LQKENI. CDR3 DNA: TGTGCCAGCTCCGATTTGGGGACAGGCTACAATGAGCAGTTCTTC. Protein: CASSDLGTGYNEQFF.

The chain carries TRBV18 and TRBJ2-5; D gene uncertain. V was pared by 4 bases and J by 7 bases, with 16 bases between. The V gene's germline CDR1 is KGHSH and CDR2 LQKENI. The length of the CDR3 is 14 residues. The CDR3 sequence is CASSRGGELGTQYF. For the CDR3, the DNA is TGTGCCAGCTCACGAGGCGGCGAACTGGGGACCCAGTACTTC.

The sample holds one count of this clone. This chain uses TRBV25-1 with TRBJ2-2, with D perhaps TRBD2 (6 bases). Germline V gene lookup returns CDR1 MGHDK and CDR2 SYGVNS. Deletions cut 5 bases from V and 4 bases from J, with 17 bases between. This CDR3 region has 16 residues. This chain's CDR3 is CASSPSGGLVTGELFF. CDR3 DNA: TGTGCCAGCAGTCCGAGTGGGGGGTTGGTCACCGGGGAGCTGTTTTTT.

The J gene is TRBJ1-1, the V gene TRBV6-5; TRBD1 aligns across 8 bases. V lost 0 bases, J lost 4 bases, and 4 bases stayed unmatched. The germline V gene has CDR1 MNHEY and CDR2 SVGAGI. CDR3 length equals 15 residues. The CDR3 nucleotides read TGTGCCAGCAGTTACTCGCACAGGGGGTTCACTGAAGCTTTCTTT. It specifies CASSYSHRGFTEAFF.

This clone was seen a single time. The genes are TRBV2 and TRBJ2-3; 9 nucleotides match TRBD2. The V segment lost 7 bases and the J segment 1 base; nucleotides outside the gene matches: 18. The CDR3 is made up of 19 amino acids. The germline CDR1 and CDR2 sequences are SNHLY and FYNNEI. CDR3 loop: CASTSDLGLARPGTDTQYF. CDR3 DNA: TGTGCCAGCACGTCCGACCTGGGACTAGCAAGACCGGGCACAGATACGCAGTATTTT. The full variable domain, completed using reference TRBV2 and TRBJ2-3, is EPEVTQTPSHQVTQMGQEVILRCVPISNHLYFYWYRQILGQKVEFLVSFYNNEISEKSEIFDDQFSVERPDGSNFTLKIRSTKLEDSAMYFCASTSDLGLARPGTDTQYFGPGTRLTVL.

The chain joins TRBV18 to TRBJ1-2; 7 nucleotides match TRBD1. With V trimmed by 4 bases and J by 2 bases, 1 base remained unmatched. Germline assignment: CDR1 KGHSH and CDR2 LQKENI. This CDR3 is built from 13 residues. DNA for the CDR3: TGTGCCAGCTCACAGACAGGGAACTATGGCTACACCTTC. As protein: CASSQTGNYGYTF.

This CDR3 reads CASSLYSGEAFF. The CDR3 DNA is TGTGCCAGCAGCTTATACTCAGGGGAAGCTTTCTTT. V gene TRBV5-6 combines with J gene TRBJ1-1, with D possibly matching TRBD1 (5 bases). This CDR3 is 12 amino acids long. Trimming took off 2 bases at V and 8 bases at J, with 10 bases between the two ends. Germline V gene lookup returns CDR1 SGHDT and CDR2 YYEEEE.

This chain uses TRBV5-1 with TRBJ2-6, with D unresolved. The CDR3 loop spans 16 amino acids. The germline V and J ends were trimmed by 0 bases and 4 bases, with 11 bases remaining between them. Germline V CDR1 and CDR2: SGHRS, YFSETQ. The chain's CDR3 is CASSLDSFGGANVLTF. CDR3 sequence (DNA): TGCGCCAGCAGCTTGGACAGTTTCGGCGGGGCCAACGTCCTGACTTTC.

The chain uses TRBV5-1 and TRBJ2-1, with a weak D call TRBD2 (7 bases). Germline lookup yields CDR1 SGHRS and CDR2 YFSETQ. The CDR3 totals 15 residues. V was pared by 0 bases and J by 2 bases, with 9 bases between. The CDR3 bases are TGCGCCAGCAGCTTGGAGGGGGGGCCCTACAATGAGCAGTTCTTC. Its translation is CASSLEGGPYNEQFF.

This clone has only one observation. This chain uses TRBV25-1 with TRBJ1-2, with unresolved D. Per the germline V gene, CDR1 is MGHDK and CDR2 is SYGVNS. The ends were cut back, 5 bases at V and 3 bases at J, with 16 bases in the middle. The CDR3 spans 15 residues. The CDR3 bases are TGTGCCAGCAGTCCTCCGGCGGGGAACCACTATGGCTACACCTTC. This encodes CASSPPAGNHYGYTF.

The chain links TRBV15 to TRBJ2-7; TRBD2 aligns across 14 bases. V lost 4 bases, J lost 5 bases, and 4 bases stayed unmatched. Germline V gene data show CDR1 as LNHNV and CDR2 as YYDKDF (reference sequence). The CDR3 consists of 15 residues. CDR3 bases: TGTGCCACCAGCATCGGGACTAGCGGGAGAAACGAGCAGTACTTC. Its protein is CATSIGTSGRNEQYF.

V usage is TRBV15 and J usage is TRBJ2-1; 10 bases fit TRBD1. This CDR3 spans 17 amino acids. Trimming removed 0 bases from V and 4 bases from J; junction bases left unmatched: 6. Germline V gene lookup returns CDR1 LNHNV and CDR2 YYDKDF (reference sequence). CDR3 sequence: CATSRDVTGQGYNEQFF. The CDR3 DNA is TGTGCCACCAGCAGAGATGTTACGGGACAGGGGTACAATGAGCAGTTCTTC.

The chain is built from TRBV30 and TRBJ2-5; 10 bases align to TRBD2. V gave up 2 bases and J gave up 2 bases; unmatched junction bases: 2. Germline CDR1 and CDR2: GTSNPN and SVGIG (reference sequence). The CDR3 sequence is 14 residues long. The DNA for the CDR3 is TGTGCCTGGAGTACTAGCGGGGCACAAGAGACCCAGTACTTC. Translated: CAWSTSGAQETQYF.

The rearrangement joins TRBV2 to TRBJ2-1, with 9 bases identical to TRBD2. The CDR3 is 15 residues long. Germline assignment: CDR1 SNHLY and CDR2 FYNNEI. J gave up 6 bases and V 7 bases, and 10 bases lay outside the gene matches. The CDR3 DNA reads TGTGCCAGCACCAAAGGGACTAGCTCCCCCAATGAGCAGTTCTTC. This encodes CASTKGTSSPNEQFF. Supplemented by reference TRBV2 and TRBJ2-1, the full variable domain reads EPEVTQTPSHQVTQMGQEVILRCVPISNHLYFYWYRQILGQKVEFLVSFYNNEISEKSEIFDDQFSVERPDGSNFTLKIRSTKLEDSAMYFCASTKGTSSPNEQFFGPGTRLTVL.

The chain joins TRBV11-3 to TRBJ2-5, with D possibly being TRBD1 (5 bases). From germline, CDR1 is SGHNT and CDR2 YENEEA. Trimming took 4 bases from V and 4 from J, leaving 13 bases between them. CDR3 length: 14 amino acids. This CDR3 reads CASSYPVGAETQYF. The CDR3 DNA reads as TGTGCCAGCAGCTACCCAGTAGGGGCAGAGACCCAGTACTTC.

The V gene is TRBV27, the J gene TRBJ1-6; D remains ambiguous. This CDR3 is 14 amino acids long. V was pared by 6 bases and J by 6 bases, with 12 bases between. CDR1 MNHEY and CDR2 SMNVEV come from the germline V gene (reference sequence). The CDR3 DNA sequence: TGTGCCAGCAGGAATTGGGCGGGTAATTCACCCCTCCACTTT. Translated, it gives CASRNWAGNSPLHF.

The chain links TRBV2 to TRBJ1-5, with 7 positions matching TRBD1. This CDR3 comprises 14 residues. The V segment lost 6 bases and the J segment 4 bases; nucleotides outside the gene matches: 6. From germline, CDR1 is SNHLY and CDR2 FYNNEI. The CDR3 coding sequence is TGTGCCAGCAGCTATGGACAGGAGAATCAGCCCCAGCATTTT. This gives the protein CASSYGQENQPQHF. Drawing the rest from reference TRBV2 and TRBJ1-5, the complete variable domain is EPEVTQTPSHQVTQMGQEVILRCVPISNHLYFYWYRQILGQKVEFLVSFYNNEISEKSEIFDDQFSVERPDGSNFTLKIRSTKLEDSAMYFCASSYGQENQPQHFGDGTRLSIL.

The chain joins TRBV28 to TRBJ2-1; 9 nucleotides match TRBD2. With V trimmed by 6 bases and J by 0 bases, 6 bases remained unmatched. CDR1 and CDR2 (germline): MDHEN, SYDVKM. The CDR3 is 16 amino acids. CDR3 in amino acids: CASSRLAVGSYNEQFF. The CDR3, as DNA: TGTGCCAGCAGCCGACTAGCGGTGGGCTCCTACAATGAGCAGTTCTTC.

V gene TRBV12-5 combines with J gene TRBJ2-3; 8 nucleotides line up with TRBD2. The CDR3 has 14 residues. Germline V gene lookup returns CDR1 LGHNT and CDR2 FRNRAP. V gave up 7 bases and J gave up 4 bases; unmatched junction bases: 7. CDR3 DNA sequence: TGTGCTAGTGTGGGGGCGGGAGGAGCAGATACGCAGTATTTT. As protein: CASVGAGGADTQYF.

The rearrangement joins TRBV3-1 (or the pseudogene TRBV3-2) to TRBJ1-2; the match to TRBD1 covers 8 bases. CDR1 and CDR2 from the germline V gene are LGHDT and YNNKEL (reference sequence). CDR3 size: 18 residues. V was pared by 1 base and J by 3 bases, with 13 bases of the junction left unmatched. Here the CDR3 reads CASSQVHLQGGLYYGYTF. The CDR3 DNA reads as TGTGCCAGCAGCCAAGTACACCTACAGGGGGGACTTTACTATGGCTACACCTTC.

The gene calls are TRBV30 and TRBJ2-1; no reliable D call. The CDR3 spans 14 residues. Trimming pared 0 bases from V and 4 bases from J, leaving 10 bases between. The germline gives CDR1 GTSNPN, CDR2 SVGIG (reference sequence). CDR3 DNA sequence: TGTGCCTGGAGTGTACTTAGCCTTTACAATGAGCAGTTCTTC. Its translation is CAWSVLSLYNEQFF.

This chain links TRBV11-1 with TRBJ1-4; D uncertain. V dropped 2 bases and J dropped 3 bases, with 10 bases sitting between them. The V gene's germline CDR1 is SGHAT and CDR2 FQDESV (reference sequence). The CDR3 is 15 residues long. The DNA for the CDR3 is TGTGCCAGCAGCTTAAGATTTCTACCTAATGAAAAACTGTTTTTT. Protein: CASSLRFLPNEKLFF.